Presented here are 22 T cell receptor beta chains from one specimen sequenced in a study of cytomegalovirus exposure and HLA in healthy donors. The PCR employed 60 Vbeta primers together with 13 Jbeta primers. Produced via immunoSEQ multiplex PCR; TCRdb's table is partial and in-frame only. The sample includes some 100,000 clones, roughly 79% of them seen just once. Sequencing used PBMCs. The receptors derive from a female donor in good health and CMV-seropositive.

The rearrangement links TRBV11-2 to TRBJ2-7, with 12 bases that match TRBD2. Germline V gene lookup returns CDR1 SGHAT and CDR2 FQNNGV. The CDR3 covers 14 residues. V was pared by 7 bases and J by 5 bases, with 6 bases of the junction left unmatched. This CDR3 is CASTETSGRNEQYF. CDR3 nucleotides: TGTGCCAGCACCGAAACTAGCGGGAGGAACGAGCAGTACTTC.

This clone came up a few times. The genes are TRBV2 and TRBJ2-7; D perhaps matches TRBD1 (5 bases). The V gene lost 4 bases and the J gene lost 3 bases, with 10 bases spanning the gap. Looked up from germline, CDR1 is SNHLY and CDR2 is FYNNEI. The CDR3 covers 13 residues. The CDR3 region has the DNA TGTGCCAGCAGTGGGTCAGGGCGCTACGAGCAGTACTTC. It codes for CASSGSGRYEQYF. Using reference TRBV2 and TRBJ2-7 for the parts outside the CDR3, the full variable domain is EPEVTQTPSHQVTQMGQEVILRCVPISNHLYFYWYRQILGQKVEFLVSFYNNEISEKSEIFDDQFSVERPDGSNFTLKIRSTKLEDSAMYFCASSGSGRYEQYFGPGTRLTVT.

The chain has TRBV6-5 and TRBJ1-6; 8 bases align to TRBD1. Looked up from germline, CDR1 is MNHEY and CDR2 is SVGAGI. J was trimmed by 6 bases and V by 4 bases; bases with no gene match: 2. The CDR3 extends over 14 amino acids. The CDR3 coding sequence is TGTGCCAGCAGTTCGGACAGGGCTAATTCACCCCTCCACTTT. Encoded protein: CASSSDRANSPLHF.

The CDR3 DNA follows: TGCGCCAGCGGGCAGGGGGCTAGACAGCCCCAGCATTTT. Translated: CASGQGARQPQHF. The V and J genes are TRBV4-3 and TRBJ1-5, with TRBD1 matching over 8 bases. V trimming: 8 bases; J trimming: 7 bases; junction bases outside the gene matches: 7. The CDR3 is made up of 13 amino acids. CDR1 and CDR2 from the germline V gene are LGHNA and YSLEER.

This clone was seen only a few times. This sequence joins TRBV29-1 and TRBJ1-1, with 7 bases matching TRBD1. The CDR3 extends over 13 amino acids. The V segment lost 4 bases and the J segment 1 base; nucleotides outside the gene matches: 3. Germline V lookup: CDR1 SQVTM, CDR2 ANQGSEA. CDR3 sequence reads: CSVVRTGNTEAFF. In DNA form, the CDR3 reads TGCAGCGTTGTGAGGACAGGGAACACTGAAGCTTTCTTT.

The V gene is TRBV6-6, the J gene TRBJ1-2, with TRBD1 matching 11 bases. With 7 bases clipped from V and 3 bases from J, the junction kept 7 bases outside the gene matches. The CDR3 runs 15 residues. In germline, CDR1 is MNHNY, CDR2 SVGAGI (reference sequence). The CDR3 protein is CASTLRTGGDYGYTF. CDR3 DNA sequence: TGTGCCAGCACTCTAAGGACAGGGGGCGACTATGGCTACACCTTC.

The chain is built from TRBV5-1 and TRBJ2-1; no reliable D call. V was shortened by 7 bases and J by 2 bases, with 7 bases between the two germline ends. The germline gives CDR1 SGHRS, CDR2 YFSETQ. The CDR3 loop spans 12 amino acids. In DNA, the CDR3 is TGCGCCAGCCGCGAAGCCTACAATGAGCAGTTCTTC. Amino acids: CASREAYNEQFF.

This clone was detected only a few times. CDR3 residues: CAWSTPGRPNYGYTF. DNA for the CDR3: TGTGCCTGGAGTACCCCAGGGCGTCCCAACTATGGCTACACCTTC. V is TRBV30 and J is TRBJ1-2; a weak D match, TRBD1 (5 bases). V was shortened by 2 bases and J by 2 bases, with 15 bases between the two germline ends. The CDR3 is made up of 15 amino acids. The germline V gene encodes CDR1 GTSNPN and CDR2 SVGIG (reference sequence).

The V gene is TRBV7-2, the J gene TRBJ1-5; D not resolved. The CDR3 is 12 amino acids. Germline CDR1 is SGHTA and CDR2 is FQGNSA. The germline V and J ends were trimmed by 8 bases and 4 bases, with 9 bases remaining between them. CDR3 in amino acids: CASSWRNQPQHF. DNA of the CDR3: TGTGCCAGCTCCTGGCGGAATCAGCCCCAGCATTTT.

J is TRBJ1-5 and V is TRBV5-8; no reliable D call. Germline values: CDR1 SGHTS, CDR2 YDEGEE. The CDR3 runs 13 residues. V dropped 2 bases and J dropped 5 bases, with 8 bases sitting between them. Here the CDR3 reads CASSLQGDQPQHF. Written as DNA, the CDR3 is TGTGCCAGCAGCTTACAAGGAGATCAGCCCCAGCATTTT.

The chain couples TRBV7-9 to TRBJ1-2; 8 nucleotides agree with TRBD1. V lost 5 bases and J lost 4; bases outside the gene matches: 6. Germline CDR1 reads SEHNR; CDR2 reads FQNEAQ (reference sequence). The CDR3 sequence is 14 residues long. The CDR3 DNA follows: TGTGCCAGCAGCCGGACAGGGAGCTTCTATGGCTACACCTTC. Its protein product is CASSRTGSFYGYTF.

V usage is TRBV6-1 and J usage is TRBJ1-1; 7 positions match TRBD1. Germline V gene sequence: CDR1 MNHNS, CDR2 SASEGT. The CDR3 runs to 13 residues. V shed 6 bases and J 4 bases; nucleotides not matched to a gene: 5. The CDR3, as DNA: TGTGCCAGCAGGACAGGGAGTTCCACTGAAGCTTTCTTT. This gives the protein CASRTGSSTEAFF.

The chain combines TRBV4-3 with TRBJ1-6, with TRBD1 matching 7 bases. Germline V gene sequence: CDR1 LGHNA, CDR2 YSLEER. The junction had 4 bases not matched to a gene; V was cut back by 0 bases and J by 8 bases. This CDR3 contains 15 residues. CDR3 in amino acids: CASSQETGYDSPLHF. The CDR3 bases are TGCGCCAGCAGCCAAGAGACAGGGTACGATTCACCCCTCCACTTT.

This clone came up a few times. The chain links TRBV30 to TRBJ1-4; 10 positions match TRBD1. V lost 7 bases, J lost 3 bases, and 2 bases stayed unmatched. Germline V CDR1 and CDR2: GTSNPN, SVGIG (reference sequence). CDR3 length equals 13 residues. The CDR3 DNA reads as TGTGCCTTGACAGGGGGCCCTAATGAAAAACTGTTTTTT. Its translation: CALTGGPNEKLFF.

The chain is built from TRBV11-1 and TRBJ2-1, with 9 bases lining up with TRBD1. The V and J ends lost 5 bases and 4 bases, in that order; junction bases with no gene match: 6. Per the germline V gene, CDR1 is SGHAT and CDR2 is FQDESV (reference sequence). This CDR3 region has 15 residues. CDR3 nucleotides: TGTGCCAGCAGCCTAGAGGGGACAGGGTACAATGAGCAGTTCTTC. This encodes CASSLEGTGYNEQFF.

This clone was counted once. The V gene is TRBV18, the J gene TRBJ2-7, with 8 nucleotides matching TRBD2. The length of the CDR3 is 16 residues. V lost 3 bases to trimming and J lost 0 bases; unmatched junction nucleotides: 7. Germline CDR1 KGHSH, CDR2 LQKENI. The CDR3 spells CASSPWSGGNSYEQYF. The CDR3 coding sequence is TGTGCCAGCTCACCTTGGTCGGGAGGGAACTCCTACGAGCAGTACTTC.

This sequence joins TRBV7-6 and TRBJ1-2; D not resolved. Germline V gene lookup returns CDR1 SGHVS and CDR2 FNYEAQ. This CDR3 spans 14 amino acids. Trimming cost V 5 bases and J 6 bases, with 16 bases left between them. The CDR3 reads CASSPSPDPHGYTF. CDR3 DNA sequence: TGTGCCAGCAGCCCTAGTCCCGATCCTCATGGCTACACCTTC.

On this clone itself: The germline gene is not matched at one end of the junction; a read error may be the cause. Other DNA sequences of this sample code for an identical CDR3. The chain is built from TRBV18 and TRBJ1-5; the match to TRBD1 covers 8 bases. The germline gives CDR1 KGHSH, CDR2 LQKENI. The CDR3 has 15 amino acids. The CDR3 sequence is CASSRDRGSNQPQHF. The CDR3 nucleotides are TGCGCCAGCTCACGAGACAGGGGTAGCAATCAGCCCCAGCATTTT.

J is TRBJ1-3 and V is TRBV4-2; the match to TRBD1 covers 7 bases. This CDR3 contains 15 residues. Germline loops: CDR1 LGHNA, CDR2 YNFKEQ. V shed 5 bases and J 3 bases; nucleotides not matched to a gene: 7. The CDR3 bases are TGTGCCAGCAGCTCGCGTACAGGGGTTGGAAACACCATATATTTT. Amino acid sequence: CASSSRTGVGNTIYF.

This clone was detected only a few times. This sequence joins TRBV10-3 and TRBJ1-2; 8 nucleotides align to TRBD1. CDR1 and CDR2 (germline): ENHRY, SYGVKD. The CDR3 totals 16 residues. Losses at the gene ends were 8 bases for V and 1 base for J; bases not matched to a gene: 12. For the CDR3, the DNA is TGTGCCATCGGCCCGTCAGGGGGCGGTAATAACTATGGCTACACCTTC. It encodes CAIGPSGGGNNYGYTF.

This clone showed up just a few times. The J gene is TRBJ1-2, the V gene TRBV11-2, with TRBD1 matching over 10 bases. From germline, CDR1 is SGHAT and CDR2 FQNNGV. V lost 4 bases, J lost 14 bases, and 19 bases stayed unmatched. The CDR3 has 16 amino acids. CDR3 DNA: TGTGCCAGCAGCTCAAACTACGAAGCGGACAGGGGGGGGTATACCTTC. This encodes CASSSNYEADRGGYTF.

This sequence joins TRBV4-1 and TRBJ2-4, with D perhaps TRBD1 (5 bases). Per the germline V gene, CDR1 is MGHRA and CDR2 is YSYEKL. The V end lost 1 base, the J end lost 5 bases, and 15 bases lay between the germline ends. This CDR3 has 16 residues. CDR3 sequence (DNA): TGCGCCAGCAGCCAAGGCCACCTCTCAGGGCAAAACATTCAGTACTTC. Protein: CASSQGHLSGQNIQYF.